This T cell receptor (beta chain) was identified during a study of metastatic and nonmetastatic thyroid tumors. Points from the study as a whole: The study reportedly found significantly higher TCR beta diversity in malignant thyroid tumors than benign nodules, in blood and tumor.

This clone was counted ten times or more. Its antigen is not known. TCRdb reassembled clones from the PCR reads with MiXCR. In the table there are 40,000 or so clones, 25% to 30% of which are singletons. CDR3 size: 14 residues. Germline CDR1 DFQATT, CDR2 SNEGSKA (reference sequence). Patients underwent thyroid surgery, and none had received any treatment before it. Source material: blood. This receptor was identified in a female donor with papillary thyroid cancer or a benign thyroid nodule (not recorded which). Some clones in this sample may be carry-over from other donors' samples. The rearrangement links TRBV20-1 to TRBJ2-5; maybe TRBD2 (6 bases). The CDR3 loop is CSAPSITGVETQYF. The DNA for the CDR3 is TGCAGCGCACCATCCATAACGGGGGTAGAGACCCAGTACTTC.